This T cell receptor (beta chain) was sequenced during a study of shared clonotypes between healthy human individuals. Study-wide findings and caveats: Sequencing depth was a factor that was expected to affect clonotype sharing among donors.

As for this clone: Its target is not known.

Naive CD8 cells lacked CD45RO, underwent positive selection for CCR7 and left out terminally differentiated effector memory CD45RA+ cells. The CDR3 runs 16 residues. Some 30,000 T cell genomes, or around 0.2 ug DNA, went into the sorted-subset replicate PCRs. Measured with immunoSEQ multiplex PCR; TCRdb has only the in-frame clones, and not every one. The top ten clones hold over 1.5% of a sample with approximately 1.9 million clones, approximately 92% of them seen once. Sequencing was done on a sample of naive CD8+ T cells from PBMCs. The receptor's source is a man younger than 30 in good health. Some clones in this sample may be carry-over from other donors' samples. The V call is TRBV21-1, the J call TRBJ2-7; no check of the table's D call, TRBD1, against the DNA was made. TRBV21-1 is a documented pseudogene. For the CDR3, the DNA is TGTGCCAGCAGTTTCCGCCCCGACAGGGCTATCTACGAGCAGTACTTC. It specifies CASSFRPDRAIYEQYF.